These T cell receptor beta chains were read from a single sample in a study of T-cell memory formation after mild COVID-19. TCRdb processed the 5' RACE reads anew with MiXCR; each CDR3 protein has one entry. The table records 200,000 to 250,000 distinct CDR3 sequences, around 15% of them present only once. Sequencing was carried out using PBMCs or a T cell subset sorted from them (not recorded which). The receptors stem from a man between 18 and 29 years old who had mild COVID-19 (a few samples of this study predate the infection). Cell type and time point are not known. Each CDR3 is given with its conserved first and last residue.

v_call	j_call	cdr3_aa
TRBV7-2	TRBJ1-6	CASSLELLSSYNSPLHF
TRBV6-5	TRBJ2-7	CASRVPGQGSYEQYF
TRBV29-1	TRBJ2-5	CSGQGLGETQYF
TRBV7-2	TRBJ2-7	CASSLFLAGPYEQYF
TRBV6-4	TRBJ2-2	CASSEGLNTGELFF
TRBV27	TRBJ2-3	CASSLKGSYLTDTQYF
TRBV7-3	TRBJ2-5	CASSWTAQETQYF
TRBV5-1	TRBJ2-3	CASSLGSSGVPTQYF
TRBV20-1	TRBJ1-2	CSAGRTFNYGYTF
TRBV9	TRBJ1-2	CASSPQRGLYGYTF
TRBV11-2	TRBJ2-3	CASSRGLASVDTQYF
TRBV15	TRBJ2-7	CATSRAGGFREQYF
TRBV10-1	TRBJ2-1	CASSESQRYNEQFF
TRBV29-1	TRBJ2-1	CSVERLAGGFGDEQFF
TRBV20-1	TRBJ1-4	CSPQRVSNEKLFF
TRBV27	TRBJ1-1	CASSPSDRGLPLNTEAFF
TRBV11-3	TRBJ1-1	CASSPNRENTEAFF
TRBV6-5	TRBJ1-4	CASSDGGREKLFF
TRBV12-3/TRBV12-4	TRBJ2-5	CASRLNQETQYF
TRBV20-1	TRBJ2-1	CSAKRLARIEQFF
TRBV7-3	TRBJ1-2	CASSRGADNYGYTF
TRBV5-1	TRBJ2-6	CASSSNITGANVLTF
TRBV2	TRBJ1-2	CASSEAGARGYTF
TRBV10-3	TRBJ1-4	CAISPGTGKGANEKLFF
TRBV23-1	TRBJ2-5	CASSQVLGQGKETQYF
TRBV5-4	TRBJ2-5	CASSFSGGLGETQYF